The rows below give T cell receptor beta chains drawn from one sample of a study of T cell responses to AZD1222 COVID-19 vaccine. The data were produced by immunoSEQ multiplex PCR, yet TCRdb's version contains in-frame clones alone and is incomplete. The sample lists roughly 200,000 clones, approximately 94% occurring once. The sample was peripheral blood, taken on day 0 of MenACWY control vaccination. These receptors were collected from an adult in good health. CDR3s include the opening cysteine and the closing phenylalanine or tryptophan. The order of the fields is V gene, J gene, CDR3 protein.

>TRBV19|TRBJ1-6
CASSVHPRAGPSNSPLHF
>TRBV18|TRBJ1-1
CASSPYFQGANTEAFF
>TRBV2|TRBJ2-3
CASSEALGLAGIADTQYF
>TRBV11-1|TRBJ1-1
CASSLRRLNTEAFF
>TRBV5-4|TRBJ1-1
CASSEATGRTEAFF
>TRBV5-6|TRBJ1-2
CASSGGNYGYTF
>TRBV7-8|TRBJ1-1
CASSPLRTGLISDTEAFF
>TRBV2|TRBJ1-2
CASRDPSLYGYTF
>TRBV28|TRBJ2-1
CASSLTGRYNEQFF
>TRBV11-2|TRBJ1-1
CASSPNRDREAFF
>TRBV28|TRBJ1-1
CASSPPWRGRGKNTEAFF
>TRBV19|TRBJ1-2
CASSVTLQGIYGYTF
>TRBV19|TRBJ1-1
CASSPDRMNTEAFF
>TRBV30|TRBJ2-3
CAWSVGLRDTQYF
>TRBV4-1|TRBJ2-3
CASSQGTWRTDTQYF
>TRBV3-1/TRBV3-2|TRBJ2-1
CASSQADNEQFF
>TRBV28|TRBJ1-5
CASSYLEGQPQHF
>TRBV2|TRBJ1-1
CASSEYPVGITEAFF
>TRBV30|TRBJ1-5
CAWSVGSLYYSNQPQHF
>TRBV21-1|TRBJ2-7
CASSKADRSYEQYF
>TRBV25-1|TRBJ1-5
CASSAGPQTNQPQHF
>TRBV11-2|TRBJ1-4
CASRNLRGNNEKLFF
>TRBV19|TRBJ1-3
CASSDRGLGNTIYF
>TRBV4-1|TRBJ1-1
CASSTLPGNEAFF